What follows are 9 T cell receptor beta chains derived from one specimen sequenced in a study of blood T cell repertoires in COVID-19. Some clones are missing from TCRdb's copy, which holds only in-frame ones; the method was immunoSEQ multiplex PCR. The table lists roughly 250,000 clones, 79% of them singletons. The material sequenced was peripheral blood. All receptors come from a middle-aged woman with active or convalescent COVID-19.

The chain uses TRBV3-1 (or the pseudogene TRBV3-2) and TRBJ2-1, with 7 bases matching TRBD2. With V trimmed by 0 bases and J by 9 bases, 5 bases remained unmatched. Looked up from germline, CDR1 is LGHDT and CDR2 is YNNKEL (reference sequence). CDR3 length: 14 amino acids. DNA for the CDR3: TGTGCCAGCAGCCAAGAGGGAGGGCTAGGTGAGCAGTTCTTC. This gives the protein CASSQEGGLGEQFF.

The CDR3: CASIPSGLSTDTQYF. CDR3 nucleotides: TGTGCCAGCATCCCGTCTGGCCTTAGCACAGATACGCAGTATTTT. The chain is built from TRBV5-4 and TRBJ2-3; D unresolved. This CDR3 is built from 15 residues. From germline, CDR1 is SGHNT and CDR2 YYREEE (reference sequence). Trimming removed 6 bases from V and 0 bases from J, with 14 bases in between.

V is TRBV5-1 and J is TRBJ1-3; 12 bases are shared with TRBD1. Looked up from germline, CDR1 is SGHRS and CDR2 is YFSETQ. With V trimmed by 2 bases and J by 4 bases, 7 bases remained unmatched. The CDR3 sequence is 17 residues long. CDR3 nucleotide sequence: TGCGCCAGCAGCTTCTCCGGGACAGGGGGCGCGGGAAACACCATATATTTT. This encodes CASSFSGTGGAGNTIYF.

The rearrangement links TRBV5-1 to TRBJ1-2; the match to TRBD1 covers 7 bases. V was clipped by 2 bases and J by 3 bases; unmatched bases: 4. CDR3 length equals 14 residues. The germline V gene encodes CDR1 SGHRS and CDR2 YFSETQ. The CDR3 protein is CASSLGQVYYGYTF. DNA for the CDR3: TGCGCCAGCAGCTTAGGACAGGTCTACTATGGCTACACCTTC.

The rearrangement links TRBV3-1 (or the pseudogene TRBV3-2) to TRBJ1-6; D remains ambiguous. The length of the CDR3 is 13 residues. Trimming removed 2 bases from V and 10 bases from J, with 9 bases in between. Germline CDR1 is LGHDT and CDR2 is YNNKEL (reference sequence). The CDR3 nucleotides read TGTGCCAGCAGCCAAAAAGGAGGATCACCCCTCCACTTT. This encodes CASSQKGGSPLHF.

There are a few counts of this clone. The chain joins TRBV18 to TRBJ1-4; the D is unclear. This CDR3 is 15 amino acids long. V was cut by 3 bases and J by 8 bases, with 16 bases left in between. In germline, CDR1 is KGHSH, CDR2 LQKENI. In DNA form, the CDR3 reads TGTGCCAGCTCACCCACCGCGGTTCCTTCGGAAAAACTGTTTTTT. This gives the protein CASSPTAVPSEKLFF.

The V gene is TRBV27, the J gene TRBJ1-6; possibly TRBD1 for D (6 bases). The CDR3 runs to 14 residues. The V end lost 6 bases, the J end lost 12 bases, and 18 bases lay between the germline ends. Germline V lookup: CDR1 MNHEY, CDR2 SMNVEV (reference sequence). CDR3: CASSPGHGIVPLHF. The DNA for the CDR3 is TGTGCCAGCAGCCCGGGACATGGGATTGTACCCCTCCACTTT.

This chain links TRBV28 with TRBJ1-4; the D gene is possibly TRBD1 (5 bases). CDR1 is MDHEN, CDR2 SYDVKM, per germline. The CDR3 has 14 residues. V was shortened by 6 bases and J by 4 bases, with 12 bases between the two germline ends. The CDR3 DNA reads as TGTGCCAGCAGAAAACAGGAAGGTAATGAAAAACTGTTTTTT. It is translated as CASRKQEGNEKLFF.

J is TRBJ2-5 and V is TRBV29-1; D possibly corresponds to TRBD2 (6 bases). The V end lost 7 bases, the J end lost 4 bases, and 7 bases lay between the germline ends. Germline lookup yields CDR1 SQVTM and CDR2 ANQGSEA. This CDR3 contains 10 residues. The CDR3 DNA reads TGCAGCGCCGGGGGAGAGACCCAGTACTTC. This gives the protein CSAGGETQYF.